This TCR beta chain was sequenced during a study of T cell responses to AZD1222 COVID-19 vaccine. Trimming pared 3 bases from V and 4 bases from J, leaving 13 bases between. The germline gives CDR1 LNHDA, CDR2 SQIVND (reference sequence). There are 15 residues in the CDR3. Profiled with immunoSEQ multiplex PCR; TCRdb holds only in-frame clones, not every one. The sample holds 130,000 or so clones, 92% seen once. Material: peripheral blood, obtained on day 0 of AZD1222 vaccination. The TCR sequence derives from an adult in good health. V usage is TRBV19 and J usage is TRBJ1-3, with a possible D match to TRBD1 (6 bases). CDR3 coding DNA: TGTGCCAGTAGTATGGGGACAATTCGAGGAAACACCATATATTTT. This codes for CASSMGTIRGNTIYF.